The clone carrying this TCR beta chain was picked up a small number of times. Its antigen is as yet unknown. The data were obtained in a study of T-cell memory formation after mild COVID-19. Study as a whole: The TCR clusters were mostly specific to one donor.

TCRdb re-called the 5' RACE reads through MiXCR, storing one row per CDR3 protein. The repertoire consists of hundreds of thousands of distinct CDR3 sequences, with 20% occurring once and the leading ten covering 20% to 25%. The V end was cut by 6 bases, the J end by 1 base, with 12 bases between. CDR3 length: 14 residues. Study-wide results and caveats: There were some responding clones in pre-infection memory, which suggested that cross-reactive memory had joined. CD4+ bias marked clones expanding day 15 to 37, unlike balanced contracting clones.

The sequenced sample was PBMCs or a T cell subset sorted from them (not recorded which). This chain links TRBV12-3 or TRBV12-4 with TRBJ1-1; D is perhaps TRBD1 (5 bases). The receptor's source is a man aged 18-30 years who had mild COVID-19 (a few samples of this study predate the infection). Cell type and time point are not known. This CDR3 reads CASRYGDGNTEAFF. The CDR3 region has the DNA TGTGCCAGCAGATACGGGGACGGGAACACTGAAGCTTTCTTT.